One sample yielded the 3 T cell receptor beta chains listed below, sequenced in a study of blood T cell repertoires in COVID-19. Sequencing used immunoSEQ multiplex PCR; TCRdb keeps in-frame clones, though not all of them. The data show around 260,000 clones, approximately 85% seen once. Sample: PBMCs or T cells enriched from blood (not recorded which). The receptors stem from a woman aged 30 to 39 who had recovered from COVID-19.

V and J are TRBV28 and TRBJ2-1; possibly TRBD1 for D (6 bases). V lost 6 bases and J lost 1, with 16 bases in between. The germline V gene encodes CDR1 MDHEN and CDR2 SYDVKM. The CDR3 has 16 residues. The CDR3 loop reads CASSPTGWRSYNEQFF. CDR3 bases: TGTGCCAGCAGCCCCACAGGGTGGCGGTCCTACAATGAGCAGTTCTTC.

The genes are TRBV4-2 and TRBJ1-1, with no clear D. This CDR3 has 16 amino acids. Germline V gene lookup returns CDR1 LGHNA and CDR2 YNFKEQ. V lost 1 base, J lost 0 bases, and 12 bases lay in between. The chain's CDR3 is CASSQGRGIMNTEAFF. DNA for the CDR3: TGTGCCAGCAGCCAAGGGCGAGGTATCATGAACACTGAAGCTTTCTTT.

This clone was counted only a few times. The J gene is TRBJ1-5, the V gene TRBV29-1, with D possibly matching TRBD1 (6 bases). The germline V and J ends were trimmed by 6 bases and 7 bases, with 16 bases remaining between them. CDR3 length: 13 residues. Germline CDR1 reads SQVTM; CDR2 reads ANQGSEA. The CDR3 nucleotides read TGCAGCGTCACCGGGGGGGCAGGGCAGCCCCAGCATTTT. Protein product: CSVTGGAGQPQHF.